This section outlines one T cell receptor beta chain sequence together with its context. Here immunoSEQ multiplex PCR was the method, and the copy in TCRdb shows in-frame clones only, minus some. This repertoire shows more than 110,000 clones, less than 85% found once; its top ten account for almost 6.5%. The data belong to a study of blood T cell repertoires in COVID-19. Germline V gives CDR1 MNHEY, CDR2 SVGEGT. Trimming stripped 8 bases from V and 3 bases from J, with 16 bases between. The CDR3 covers 14 residues. The chain links TRBV6-2 or TRBV6-3 to TRBJ1-1; D remains unclear. The sequence derives from a human donor in a cohort sampled during active COVID-19. Sequenced material: peripheral blood. The CDR3 DNA is TGTGCCAGCCGTTTGGGCAGGTCGGACACTGAAGCTTTCTTT. Its translation is CASRLGRSDTEAFF.